This entry lists 28 T cell receptor beta chains sequenced from one sample in a study of post-analysis software for immune sequencing data. TCR beta cDNA libraries included unique molecular identifiers. MiXCR was run by TCRdb on the PCR reads, yielding one entry per CDR3 protein. Here the sample spans some 890,000 distinct CDR3 sequences, roughly 50% being singletons. Study-wide findings and caveats: Four or five TRBV segments were more frequent in patients than controls; TRBV5-6, TRBV5-1 and TRBV20-1 belonged to this group.

Their antigens are not known. Sequenced sample: blood. The receptors here all came from a girl aged 5-17 years with multiple sclerosis.

V usage is TRBV29-1 and J usage is TRBJ2-1, with TRBD2 matching 7 bases. This CDR3 comprises 17 residues. Per germline, CDR1 SQVTM and CDR2 ANQGSEA. With 7 bases clipped from V and 3 bases from J, the junction kept 18 bases outside the gene matches. The CDR3 here is CSAAGGGGRVIYNEQFF. DNA for the CDR3: TGCAGCGCCGCCGGTGGCGGGGGAAGGGTAATCTACAATGAGCAGTTCTTC.

The chain employs TRBV5-1 and TRBJ2-1; no firm D call. The CDR3 consists of 17 residues. V was cut by 1 base and J by 6 bases, with 20 bases left in between. CDR1 and CDR2 from the germline V gene are SGHRS and YFSETQ. CDR3 residues: CASSLRYESDRLNEQFF. The CDR3, as DNA: TGCGCCAGCAGCTTGAGATATGAGTCGGACCGACTCAATGAGCAGTTCTTC.

This clonotype has a handful of counts. The V call is TRBV3-1, the J call TRBJ2-3; TRBD2 matches at 7 bases. The V and J ends lost 3 bases and 0 bases, in that order; junction bases with no gene match: 6. The V gene's germline CDR1 is LGHDT and CDR2 YNNKEL (reference sequence). This CDR3 is 16 amino acids long. The CDR3 DNA reads TGTGCCAGCAGCCAGTGGCTAGCGGAAAGCACAGATACGCAGTATTTT. Protein sequence: CASSQWLAESTDTQYF.

The chain recombines TRBV9 with TRBJ2-7; possible D gene TRBD1, 5 bases. The DNA end is a closer match to TRBJ2-5, so the J assignment may be wrong. Per the germline V gene, CDR1 is SGDLS and CDR2 is YYNGEE. The CDR3 has 13 amino acids. The CDR3 is CASSAGREETQYF. Written as DNA, the CDR3 is TGTGCCAGCAGCGCCGGCAGGGAAGAGACCCAGTACTTC.

This clonotype was counted between two and nine times. The CDR3 sequence: CASSLVNHEQFF. The CDR3 DNA reads as TGTGCCAGCAGCTTGGTGAACCATGAGCAGTTCTTC. The gene calls are TRBV5-6 and TRBJ2-1; D gene ambiguous. Germline CDR1 is SGHDT and CDR2 is YYEEEE. V lost 0 bases and J 8 bases, leaving 6 bases between the germline ends. This CDR3 has 12 amino acids.

J is TRBJ2-5 and V is TRBV12-3 or TRBV12-4; D may be TRBD2 (5 bases). The CDR3 contains 15 residues. Trimming shortened V by 1 base and J by 2 bases, and 11 bases separated the two germline ends. The CDR3 here is CASSLGRLTQETQYF. In DNA form, the CDR3 reads TGTGCCAGCAGTTTAGGAAGACTAACGCAAGAGACCCAGTACTTC.

The table lists this clonotype with a few counts. This chain joins TRBV5-1 and TRBJ2-7; 9 bases line up with TRBD1. This CDR3 has 15 residues. Unmatched junction bases numbered 12, after V lost 4 bases and J lost 7 bases. The germline CDR1 and CDR2 sequences are SGHRS and YFSETQ. The CDR3 region is CASSLDGTGSVEQYF. CDR3 sequence (DNA): TGCGCCAGCAGCCTGGACGGGACAGGGTCCGTGGAGCAGTACTTC.

Only a few counts were recorded for this clonotype. The gene calls are TRBV5-1 and TRBJ1-2; D call uncertain. Germline V CDR1 and CDR2: SGHRS, YFSETQ. The CDR3 consists of 13 residues. Trimming cost V 1 base and J 7 bases, with 11 bases left between them. The CDR3 is CASSLNRRSGYTF. In DNA form, the CDR3 reads TGCGCCAGCAGCTTGAACCGACGGAGTGGCTACACCTTC.

The chain recombines TRBV20-1 with TRBJ2-1; D unresolved. Germline V lookup: CDR1 DFQATT, CDR2 SNEGSKA (reference sequence). The length of the CDR3 is 14 residues. The germline V and J ends were trimmed by 5 bases and 5 bases, with 16 bases remaining between them. CDR3 residues: CSAPRKPGDNEQFF. The CDR3 DNA follows: TGCAGTGCTCCTCGCAAGCCGGGCGACAATGAGCAGTTCTTC.

There are a few counts of this clonotype. The V and J genes are TRBV3-1 and TRBJ1-2; D ambiguous. The ends were cut back, 11 bases at V and 3 bases at J, with 19 bases in the middle. Germline V gene lookup returns CDR1 LGHDT and CDR2 YNNKEL (reference sequence). There are 14 residues in the CDR3. The CDR3 spells CALIGGEDDYGYTF. CDR3 coding DNA: TGTGCCTTAATAGGCGGGGAAGACGACTATGGCTACACCTTC.

The rearrangement uses TRBV5-1 and TRBJ1-1, with D perhaps matching TRBD1 (6 bases). The CDR3 sequence is 15 residues long. V lost 0 bases, J lost 2 bases, and 11 bases lay in between. Germline loops: CDR1 SGHRS, CDR2 YFSETQ. CDR3 loop: CASSLGVGANTEAFF. CDR3 DNA sequence: TGCGCCAGCAGCTTGGGTGTGGGGGCTAACACTGAAGCTTTCTTT.

The J gene is TRBJ2-1, the V gene TRBV27; unclear D gene. The CDR3 has 14 residues. Germline CDR1 reads MNHEY; CDR2 reads SMNVEV (reference sequence). V was cut by 3 bases and J by 0 bases, with 6 bases left in between. CDR3 loop: CASSFGASYNEQFF. The DNA for the CDR3 is TGTGCCAGCAGTTTTGGAGCCTCCTACAATGAGCAGTTCTTC.

There are a few counts of this clonotype. The rearrangement joins TRBV9 to TRBJ2-1; 11 nucleotides line up with TRBD2. Germline loops: CDR1 SGDLS, CDR2 YYNGEE. V lost 0 bases, J lost 3 bases, and 2 bases stayed unmatched. There are 16 residues in the CDR3. CDR3 sequence reads: CASSVGGLADYNEQFF. The CDR3 nucleotides are TGTGCCAGCAGCGTAGGGGGACTAGCGGACTACAATGAGCAGTTCTTC.

The V and J genes are TRBV18 and TRBJ2-7; D not certain. Germline loops: CDR1 KGHSH, CDR2 LQKENI. Trimming removed 2 bases at V and 0 bases at J, with 8 bases between. The CDR3 is 14 amino acids. The CDR3 protein is CASSPTISSYEQYF. The CDR3 coding sequence is TGTGCCAGCTCACCAACGATAAGCTCCTACGAGCAGTACTTC.

This chain joins TRBV20-1 and TRBJ1-5; D gene ambiguous. Germline assignment: CDR1 DFQATT and CDR2 SNEGSKA (reference sequence). Trimming shortened V by 4 bases and J by 6 bases, and 16 bases separated the two germline ends. This CDR3 spans 14 amino acids. In nucleotides, the CDR3 is TGCAGTGCTATGGAATTGGGATCCGGTCAGCCCCAGCATTTT. Protein product: CSAMELGSGQPQHF.

The chain carries TRBV29-1 and TRBJ2-7, with 8 bases lining up with TRBD1. The trim removed 3 bases at V and 12 bases at J, leaving 10 bases unmatched. Germline CDR1 and CDR2: SQVTM and ANQGSEA. The CDR3 consists of 12 residues. The CDR3 nucleotides are TGCAGCGTTGAGGTGGGACAGGAGAGTCGGTACTTC. As protein: CSVEVGQESRYF.

The CDR3 DNA follows: TGTGCCAGCAGCCCGGGACTAGTTCGAAATGAGCAGTTCTTC. Its translation is CASSPGLVRNEQFF. J is TRBJ2-1 and V is TRBV7-2; 8 bases are a match to TRBD2. Germline V gene lookup returns CDR1 SGHTA and CDR2 FQGNSA. V lost 5 bases, J lost 7 bases, and 7 bases stayed unmatched. The CDR3 runs to 14 residues. Variable domain in full (rest from reference TRBV7-2 and TRBJ2-1): GAGVSQSPSNKVTEKGKDVELRCDPISGHTALYWYRQSLGQGLEFLIYFQGNSAPDKSGLPSDRFSAERTGGSVSTLTIQRTQQEDSAVYLCASSPGLVRNEQFFGPGTRLTVL.

This clonotype was seen just once. J is TRBJ1-1 and V is TRBV6-6, with TRBD1 identical over 7 bases. There are 14 residues in the CDR3. Per the germline V gene, CDR1 is MNHNY and CDR2 is SVGAGI (reference sequence). The J segment lost 0 bases and the V segment lost 11 bases, leaving 9 bases of the junction unmatched. CDR3 nucleotide sequence: TGTGCCGGCACCCAAACAGGGGTGAACACTGAAGCTTTCTTT. It codes for CAGTQTGVNTEAFF.

V usage is TRBV6-5 and J usage is TRBJ2-5; the D gene could be TRBD1 or TRBD2 (5 bases each). V lost 2 bases and J lost 4, with 20 bases in between. Per germline, CDR1 MNHEY and CDR2 SVGAGI. The CDR3 extends over 17 amino acids. CDR3 region: CASSYRGRVISRETQYF. CDR3 sequence (DNA): TGTGCCAGCAGTTACCGGGGCAGGGTTATTTCCAGAGAGACCCAGTACTTC.

The DNA for the CDR3 is TGCGCCAGCTCCTATAGGGGGCCGAGGGACACTGAAGCTTTCTTT. Protein product: CASSYRGPRDTEAFF. The V call is TRBV5-1, the J call TRBJ1-1, with TRBD1 matching 7 bases. This CDR3 comprises 15 residues. With 7 bases clipped from V and 3 bases from J, the junction kept 12 bases outside the gene matches. Germline values: CDR1 SGHRS, CDR2 YFSETQ. Together with reference TRBV5-1 and TRBJ1-1, the CDR3 gives the full variable domain: KAGVTQTPRYLIKTRGQQVTLSCSPISGHRSVSWYQQTPGQGLQFLFEYFSETQRNKGNFPGRFSGRQFSNSRSEMNVSTLELGDSALYLCASSYRGPRDTEAFFGQGTRLTVV.

This clonotype occurred a few times. This chain links TRBV10-3 with TRBJ2-5; a weak D match, TRBD2 (5 bases). Germline values: CDR1 ENHRY, CDR2 SYGVKD. This CDR3 is 16 amino acids long. V was pared by 3 bases and J by 6 bases, with 20 bases between. CDR3 protein: CAISDLVIGVGKTQYF. DNA of the CDR3: TGTGCCATCAGTGACCTAGTCATCGGGGTGGGAAAGACCCAGTACTTC.

The chain is built from TRBV7-9 and TRBJ2-7; TRBD1 aligns across 7 bases. CDR3 length equals 15 residues. Germline CDR1 is SEHNR and CDR2 is FQNEAQ (reference sequence). The J segment lost 2 bases and the V segment lost 5 bases, leaving 9 bases of the junction unmatched. CDR3 amino acids: CASSPRQGEAYEQYF. The CDR3 DNA reads as TGTGCCAGCAGCCCCCGGCAGGGGGAAGCCTACGAGCAGTACTTC. The full variable domain, with the rest looked up from reference TRBV7-9 and TRBJ2-7, is DTGVSQNPRHKITKRGQNVTFRCDPISEHNRLYWYRQTLGQGPEFLTYFQNEAQLEKSRLLSDRFSAERPKGSFSTLEIQRTEQGDSAMYLCASSPRQGEAYEQYFGPGTRLTVT.

This clonotype was counted a few times. The chain has TRBV7-6 and TRBJ2-3, with D perhaps TRBD2 (6 bases). The CDR3 contains 15 residues. From germline, CDR1 is SGHVS and CDR2 FNYEAQ. The V end lost 3 bases, the J end lost 4 bases, and 14 bases lay between the germline ends. The CDR3: CASSLGGLMPDTQYF. In nucleotides, the CDR3 is TGTGCCAGCAGCTTGGGAGGTCTAATGCCAGATACGCAGTATTTT.

The chain is built from TRBV4-1 and TRBJ2-3; D is perhaps TRBD1 (5 bases). The germline gives CDR1 MGHRA, CDR2 YSYEKL. V lost 2 bases and J 0 bases, leaving 15 bases between the germline ends. The CDR3 length is 17 residues. The CDR3 DNA follows: TGCGCCAGCAGCCAACGACTCACAGGACCTAGCACAGATACGCAGTATTTT. Residues: CASSQRLTGPSTDTQYF.

The chain couples TRBV11-3 to TRBJ2-3; 8 positions match TRBD2. Trimming took 1 base from V and 4 from J; bases not matched to a gene: 4. Germline assignment: CDR1 SGHNT and CDR2 YENEEA. This CDR3 comprises 15 residues. CDR3 in DNA: TGTGCCAGCAGCTTAGCGGGGGGGCCTTCAGATACGCAGTATTTT. This gives the protein CASSLAGGPSDTQYF. Looking up the rest from reference TRBV11-3 and TRBJ2-3 gives the full variable domain: EAGVVQSPRYKIIEKKQPVAFWCNPISGHNTLYWYLQNLGQGPELLIRYENEEAVDDSQLPKDRFSAERLKGVDSTLKIQPAELGDSAVYLCASSLAGGPSDTQYFGPGTRLTVL.

The chain joins TRBV29-1 to TRBJ1-2; weak D call: TRBD1 (6 bases). CDR1 is SQVTM and CDR2 is ANQGSEA in the germline V gene. Deletions cut 1 base from V and 8 bases from J, with 11 bases between. This CDR3 region has 12 residues. CDR3 loop: CSVEVSRGGYTF. CDR3 nucleotides: TGCAGCGTTGAAGTAAGCAGGGGAGGCTACACCTTC.

This clonotype was observed a few times. The genes are TRBV29-1 and TRBJ2-6, with 7 bases lining up with TRBD1. This CDR3 has 16 amino acids. V trimming: 5 bases; J trimming: 0 bases; junction bases outside the gene matches: 7. In germline, CDR1 is SQVTM, CDR2 ANQGSEA. CDR3 bases: TGCAGCGTTTGGACAGGTGTCTACTCTGGGGCCAACGTCCTGACTTTC. Encoded protein: CSVWTGVYSGANVLTF.

The V gene is TRBV11-2, the J gene TRBJ2-5; D remains ambiguous. The assigned J gene may be wrong: the sequence end matches TRBJ2-7 better. Germline CDR1 reads SGHAT; CDR2 reads FQNNGV. This CDR3 comprises 13 residues. The CDR3 protein is CASSSQPVYEQYF. CDR3 nucleotides: TGTGCCAGCAGCTCACAACCGGTCTACGAGCAGTACTTC.